This is a list of T cell receptor beta chains from one sample in a study of T cell repertoires in cytomegalovirus infection. These receptors have no known antigen. TCRdb itself ran the reads through MiXCR, one entry per CDR3 protein. The table has a few hundred thousand distinct CDR3 sequences, 40% seen once. Source: cultured PBMCs, taken from culture after CMV antigen stimulation. These receptors were collected from a human donor in good health (CMV status not recorded). Some clones in this sample may be carry-over from other donors' samples. Both conserved end residues are part of each CDR3. Fields, in order: clone size, D gene, V gene, CDR3 protein. D genes are given only for firm matches. The size field is filled for only some rows; it gives once, few, many or a size class.

size: .
D: .
V: TRBV18
CDR3: CASSPQGLDQPQHF

size: .
D: .
V: TRBV6-1
CDR3: CASSNPPRDGSDEQFF

size: .
D: TRBD2
V: TRBV20-1
CDR3: CSARDPAGGEGLYEQYF

size: few
D: .
V: TRBV27
CDR3: CASAPSAGGGGNEKLFF

size: .
D: .
V: TRBV2
CDR3: CASRARSGSSYNEQFF

size: few
D: .
V: TRBV6-5
CDR3: CASTPPAGDTQYF

size: .
D: TRBD2
V: TRBV6-5
CDR3: CASSASGGFTGELFF

size: .
D: .
V: TRBV18
CDR3: CASGPTLNEQFF

size: .
D: .
V: TRBV7-2
CDR3: CASSPRPVNYGYTF

size: .
D: .
V: TRBV19
CDR3: CASSIARSTDTQYF

size: .
D: TRBD1
V: TRBV7-8
CDR3: CASSLWDSPTYEQYF

size: .
D: .
V: TRBV20-1
CDR3: CSARVRIRNEQFF

size: few
D: TRBD2
V: TRBV12-3/TRBV12-4
CDR3: CASSSKREGPPDTQYF

size: .
D: .
V: TRBV18
CDR3: CANSRGAQETQYF

size: .
D: .
V: TRBV7-6
CDR3: CASSPSLIYNEQFF

size: few
D: .
V: TRBV18
CDR3: CASSPNPGGSLNTEAFF

size: .
D: .
V: TRBV7-2
CDR3: CASSEPPSEQFF

size: many
D: .
V: TRBV7-2
CDR3: CASSLAQGLGYTF

size: few
D: .
V: TRBV7-8
CDR3: CASSLDERTAGSSTDTQYF

size: .
D: .
V: TRBV4-2
CDR3: CASDTTGSAEAFF

size: .
D: .
V: TRBV11-2
CDR3: CASSETSYEQYF

size: many
D: TRBD1
V: TRBV6-5
CDR3: CASSRTGNEQYF

size: few
D: .
V: TRBV4-1
CDR3: CASSQDGNMLMPQHF

size: .
D: TRBD1
V: TRBV10-1
CDR3: CASSLGTGVRYF

size: .
D: .
V: TRBV3-1
CDR3: CASSQGSGTQPQHF

size: .
D: .
V: TRBV7-9
CDR3: CASSFWLGQGYNEQFF

size: .
D: TRBD2
V: TRBV4-1
CDR3: CASSKGTSGREYF

size: once
D: .
V: TRBV6-6
CDR3: CASRKVGDNQPQHF

size: .
D: .
V: TRBV12-3/TRBV12-4
CDR3: CASSLNRDEAFF

size: .
D: .
V: TRBV12-3/TRBV12-4
CDR3: CASSSILSSSTDTQYF

size: few
D: .
V: TRBV28
CDR3: CASSLRGAYRELGNTIYF

size: few
D: .
V: TRBV4-1
CDR3: CASSQLAGLNEQFF

size: few
D: TRBD2
V: TRBV6-1
CDR3: CATYGLVGGTQYF

size: .
D: .
V: TRBV18
CDR3: CASSPRGPGYEQYF

size: few
D: TRBD2
V: TRBV12-3/TRBV12-4
CDR3: CASRSQRGGTGELFF

size: few
D: .
V: TRBV15
CDR3: CATSREWGLNYEQYF

size: .
D: .
V: TRBV5-1
CDR3: CASSLDLGGSGNEQFF